The sequence of this TCR beta chain was determined in a study of blood T cell repertoires in COVID-19. Study overall: The analysed material was cDNA or gDNA that came from T cells, B-cell-depleted T cells, or PBMCs.

Authors' processing steps: Amplification from reference gene primers served as the basis for estimated nucleated cell counts. TCRdb keeps only in-frame clones here, not all; method: immunoSEQ multiplex PCR. V, J and clone size are taken as reported in that table, and D and trimming were inferred from the DNA itself. The sample contains a few hundred thousand clones, 84% of which appear only once. This CDR3 has 18 residues. Per the germline V gene, CDR1 is MNHEY and CDR2 is SVGEGT. Unmatched junction bases numbered 9, after V lost 4 bases and J lost 1 base. Allocation to cohorts depended on clinical history reported by the participants. Two consecutive negative NP/OP PCR tests, clearance, or resolved symptoms defined Cohort 3 recovery.

The clonotype comes from a woman aged 40-49 years who had recovered from COVID-19. Sequencing was performed on PBMCs or T cells enriched from blood (not recorded which). The chain combines TRBV6-2 or TRBV6-3 with TRBJ2-1; 11 nucleotides line up with TRBD2. The CDR3 sequence is CASSSLAGGLFSYNEQFF. The CDR3 nucleotides are TGTGCCAGCAGTTCGCTAGCGGGAGGTCTTTTTTCCTACAATGAGCAGTTCTTC.